This TCR beta chain was recorded in a study of T cell responses to AZD1222 COVID-19 vaccine. Study results and limitations: The number of AZD1222 recipients seropositive at baseline was only five or six. Researchers report vaccine-associated CD4 TCRs spanning spike, with dominance at 160-218 and 743-854. White British people made up most donors, females outnumbered males, and clonal diversity was possibly underestimated.

This clone was seen just once. Its target is not known. Some clones are missing from TCRdb's copy, which holds only in-frame ones; the method was immunoSEQ multiplex PCR. Among about 140,000 clones listed, 70% to 90% were seen once. The material was peripheral blood, obtained on day 0 of AZD1222 vaccination. The source of this sequence is an adult in good health.

CDR3 coding DNA: TGTGCCAGCAGCCCTATTGCGGGAGGGCCAGATACGCAGTATTTT. Protein sequence: CASSPIAGGPDTQYF. The rearrangement uses TRBV6-2 or TRBV6-3 and TRBJ2-3; TRBD2 matches 9 bases. The CDR3 runs to 15 residues. CDR1 MNHEY and CDR2 SVGEGT come from the germline V gene. V was clipped by 6 bases and J by 4 bases; unmatched bases: 8.